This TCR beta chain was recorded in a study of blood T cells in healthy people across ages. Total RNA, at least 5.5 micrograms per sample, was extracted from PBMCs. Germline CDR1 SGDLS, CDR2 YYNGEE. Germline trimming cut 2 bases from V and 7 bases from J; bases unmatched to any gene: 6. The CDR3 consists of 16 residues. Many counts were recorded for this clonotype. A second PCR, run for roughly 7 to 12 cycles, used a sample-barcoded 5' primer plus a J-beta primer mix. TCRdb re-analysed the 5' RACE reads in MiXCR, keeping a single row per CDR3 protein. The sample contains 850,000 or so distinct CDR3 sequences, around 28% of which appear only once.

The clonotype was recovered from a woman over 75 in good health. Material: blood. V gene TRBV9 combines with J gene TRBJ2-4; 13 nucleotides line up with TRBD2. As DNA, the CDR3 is TGTGCCAGCAGCGTTACTAGCGGGGGGGCGGTGAACATTCAGTACTTC. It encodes CASSVTSGGAVNIQYF.